Presented here are 11 T cell receptor beta chains from one specimen sequenced in a study of cytomegalovirus exposure and HLA in healthy donors. PCR used 60 Vbeta primers and 13 Jbeta primers. The repertoire was sequenced with immunoSEQ multiplex PCR; TCRdb's copy has only in-frame clones and lacks some. The sample comprises approximately 120,000 clones, approximately 70% of which are singletons, and roughly 8% rests with the top ten. The sample taken for sequencing was PBMCs. All receptors derive from a man aged 35 to 55 in good health and CMV-seronegative.

The CDR3 DNA is TGTGCCAGCAGTTACTCTATCGACAGATTCGGAAACACCATATATTTT. Translating gives CASSYSIDRFGNTIYF. This chain connects TRBV6-6 to TRBJ1-3; weak D call: TRBD1 (5 bases). Looked up from germline, CDR1 is MNHNY and CDR2 is SVGAGI (reference sequence). The ends were cut back, 0 bases at V and 4 bases at J, with 13 bases in the middle. The CDR3 totals 16 residues.

The genes are TRBV7-2 and TRBJ1-5; a possible D gene is TRBD1 (5 bases). Trimming pared 4 bases from V and 7 bases from J, leaving 17 bases between. The germline CDR1 and CDR2 sequences are SGHTA and FQGNSA. The CDR3 loop spans 15 amino acids. DNA of the CDR3: TGTGCCAGCAGCTCGCAATCTCAGGGTTCGCAGCCCCAGCATTTT. Translation: CASSSQSQGSQPQHF. Supplemented by reference TRBV7-2 and TRBJ1-5, the full variable domain reads GAGVSQSPSNKVTEKGKDVELRCDPISGHTALYWYRQSLGQGLEFLIYFQGNSAPDKSGLPSDRFSAERTGGSVSTLTIQRTQQEDSAVYLCASSSQSQGSQPQHFGDGTRLSIL.

The chain joins TRBV27 to TRBJ1-3; D ambiguous. This CDR3 comprises 12 residues. V lost 5 bases and J lost 4, with 6 bases in between. The germline gives CDR1 MNHEY, CDR2 SMNVEV (reference sequence). The CDR3 region is CASSPGGNTIYF. The CDR3 DNA is TGTGCCAGCAGTCCGGGGGGAAACACCATATATTTT.

This clone was observed once. V usage is TRBV15 and J usage is TRBJ2-7; 9 bases line up with TRBD2. The CDR3 consists of 16 residues. The junction had 8 bases not matched to a gene; V was cut back by 3 bases and J by 2 bases. The germline CDR1 and CDR2 sequences are LNHNV and YYDKDF (reference sequence). Written as DNA, the CDR3 is TGTGCCACCAGCAGCCCGAAGCGGGGGGCGGCCTACGAGCAGTACTTC. Translation: CATSSPKRGAAYEQYF.

The chain is built from TRBV25-1 and TRBJ1-2; D ambiguous. The CDR3 consists of 12 residues. Looked up from germline, CDR1 is MGHDK and CDR2 is SYGVNS. V lost 5 bases to trimming and J lost 4 bases, with 8 bases between them. The CDR3 spells CASSSPGYGYTF. CDR3 DNA sequence: TGTGCCAGCAGTTCCCCGGGCTATGGCTACACCTTC.

This clone was observed a single time. The chain employs TRBV10-3 and TRBJ2-5, with D maybe TRBD1 (6 bases). This CDR3 is built from 13 residues. Germline assignment: CDR1 ENHRY and CDR2 SYGVKD. Trimming shortened V by 4 bases and J by 4 bases, and 10 bases separated the two germline ends. The CDR3 DNA reads TGTGCCATCAGTGGGGTACAGGGAGAGACCCAGTACTTC. Translation gives CAISGVQGETQYF.

This chain connects TRBV28 to TRBJ2-5, with TRBD1 as a possible D gene (6 bases). Germline lookup yields CDR1 MDHEN and CDR2 SYDVKM. This CDR3 has 13 residues. V was trimmed by 6 bases and J by 6 bases, leaving 14 bases between them. CDR3 sequence: CASSRQGWKTQYF. The CDR3 DNA sequence: TGTGCCAGCAGCCGGCAGGGGTGGAAGACCCAGTACTTC. Full variable domain (remainder filled in from reference TRBV28 and TRBJ2-5): DVKVTQSSRYLVKRTGEKVFLECVQDMDHENMFWYRQDPGLGLRLIYFSYDVKMKEKGDIPEGYSVSREKKERFSLILESASTNQTSMYLCASSRQGWKTQYFGPGTRLLVL.

The chain is built from TRBV4-2 and TRBJ2-7; 7 nucleotides line up with TRBD1. Germline lookup yields CDR1 LGHNA and CDR2 YNFKEQ. The CDR3 has 15 residues. V was clipped by 1 base and J by 4 bases; unmatched bases: 7. The CDR3 protein is CASSQVLGGLYEQYF. DNA for the CDR3: TGTGCCAGCAGCCAAGTTCTAGGGGGCCTATACGAGCAGTACTTC.

This rearrangement joins TRBV7-9 to TRBJ2-1; 7 nucleotides agree with TRBD1. J was trimmed by 9 bases and V by 4 bases; bases with no gene match: 15. Germline V gene data show CDR1 as SEHNR and CDR2 as FQNEAQ (reference sequence). The CDR3 consists of 16 residues. The CDR3 is CASSSPGETGIGEQFF. The DNA for the CDR3 is TGTGCCAGCAGCTCTCCAGGCGAGACAGGGATCGGTGAGCAGTTCTTC. The complete variable domain, with remaining parts taken from reference TRBV7-9 and TRBJ2-1, reads DTGVSQNPRHKITKRGQNVTFRCDPISEHNRLYWYRQTLGQGPEFLTYFQNEAQLEKSRLLSDRFSAERPKGSFSTLEIQRTEQGDSAMYLCASSSPGETGIGEQFFGPGTRLTVL.

This clone came up a few times. The chain is built from TRBV27 and TRBJ2-1; 7 bases are shared with TRBD2. This CDR3 is 12 amino acids long. V was pared by 2 bases and J by 14 bases, with 6 bases of the junction left unmatched. Looked up from germline, CDR1 is MNHEY and CDR2 is SMNVEV (reference sequence). In DNA, the CDR3 is TGTGCCAGCAGTTTAGTGGCAGGGACTAAGTTCTTC. This sequence encodes CASSLVAGTKFF.

The rearrangement joins TRBV7-2 to TRBJ2-7; 9 bases line up with TRBD1. V shed 5 bases and J 6 bases; nucleotides not matched to a gene: 11. This CDR3 has 15 amino acids. CDR1 and CDR2 from the germline V gene are SGHTA and FQGNSA. CDR3 DNA: TGTGCCAGCAGCCCACCGTTTGGACAGGGGAGCGAGCAGTACTTC. Its protein is CASSPPFGQGSEQYF.